Listed here are 5 T cell receptor beta chains from one sample, sequenced in a study of vaccination and CD4 T cells after COVID-19. Using its own MiXCR run on the PCR reads, TCRdb lists one record per CDR3 protein. In the table there are 25,000 to 30,000 distinct CDR3 sequences, under 65% of which are singletons. This sample's time point: late sampling 161 to 241 days after vaccination in a few convalescent patients. Material: CD4+ T cells from blood, obtained about 7 months after SARS-CoV-2 vaccination. Receptors were obtained from a human donor who had recovered from COVID-19.

V and J are TRBV7-9 and TRBJ2-7, with D uncertain. Deletions cut 5 bases from V and 1 base from J, with 12 bases between. Germline values: CDR1 SEHNR, CDR2 FQNEAQ (reference sequence). The CDR3 length is 14 residues. The CDR3 is CASSAKDGSYEQYF. The DNA of the CDR3 is TGTGCCAGCAGCGCGAAGGACGGTTCCTACGAGCAGTACTTC.

The chain couples TRBV19 to TRBJ2-2; D might be TRBD2 (5 bases). The germline gives CDR1 LNHDA, CDR2 SQIVND (reference sequence). Trimming stripped 5 bases from V and 5 bases from J, with 12 bases between. The CDR3 totals 14 residues. The CDR3 region is CASSQGWETGELFF. CDR3 nucleotides: TGTGCCAGTAGTCAAGGGTGGGAGACCGGGGAGCTGTTTTTT.

This chain links TRBV28 with TRBJ2-2; 8 nucleotides line up with TRBD1. This CDR3 is built from 15 residues. CDR1 and CDR2 (germline): MDHEN, SYDVKM. The ends lost 6 bases at V and 4 bases at J; junction bases unmatched: 7. The DNA of the CDR3 is TGTGCCAGCAGCCCAGGGGGCGTGACCACCGGGGAGCTGTTTTTT. Protein: CASSPGGVTTGELFF.

The V call is TRBV7-3, the J call TRBJ1-6; D is ambiguous. Trimming shortened V by 3 bases and J by 8 bases, and 8 bases separated the two germline ends. CDR1 and CDR2 from the germline V gene are SGHTA and FQGTGA. The CDR3 has 13 amino acids. The CDR3 DNA is TGTGCCAGCAGCTTTAGTAGGGATTCACCCCTCCACTTT. Encoded protein: CASSFSRDSPLHF.

This chain uses TRBV24-1 with TRBJ2-7, with D perhaps TRBD2 (5 bases). The V gene lost 6 bases and the J gene lost 6 bases, with 17 bases spanning the gap. CDR3 size: 14 residues. CDR1 and CDR2 (germline): KGHDR, SFDVKD. CDR3 nucleotide sequence: TGTGCCACCAGTCCGTTCGGATATGGGAGCGAGCAGTACTTC. It codes for CATSPFGYGSEQYF.